Here is one T cell receptor (beta chain) with its context. Authors' data handling: By means of reference gene primer amplification, nucleated cell counts were estimated. Sequencing used immunoSEQ multiplex PCR; TCRdb keeps in-frame clones, though not all of them. That table is the source of V, J and clone size, and D and trimming were worked out from the DNA. The table shows under 150,000 clones, with roughly 85% occurring only once. This entry comes from a study of blood T cell repertoires in COVID-19. On the study more broadly: Researchers got acute and convalescent COVID-19 samples from the United States, Italy and Spain. The cDNA or gDNA used as material had been derived from T cells, B-cell-depleted T cells, or PBMCs.

V lost 10 bases, J lost 3 bases, and 23 bases lay in between. This CDR3 is built from 16 residues. CDR1 and CDR2 (germline): ENHRY, SYGVKD. The receptor comes from a man in his forties or fifties with acute or convalescent COVID-19. The sample consisted of peripheral blood. The V call is TRBV10-3, the J call TRBJ2-3; the D gene is possibly TRBD1 (6 bases). CDR3 sequence reads: CATRIQGGGSTDTQYF. The CDR3 nucleotides read TGTGCCACCCGGATACAGGGTGGCGGGTCAACAGATACGCAGTATTTT.